This TCR beta chain was observed in a study of tumor-infiltrating lymphocytes in localized non-small cell lung cancer. Notes on this clone: Its antigen remains unidentified.

Generated by immunoSEQ multiplex PCR, the TCRdb table keeps only in-frame clones and is missing some. The sample includes roughly 24,000 clones, around 62% of them seen just once. The CDR3 is 13 residues long. Looked up from germline, CDR1 is SQVTM and CDR2 is ANQGSEA. The V gene end was trimmed by 4 bases and the J gene end by 6 bases; junction bases not matched to a gene: 9. Whole-study findings and limits: Immunotypes IM1 and IM2 had similar TCR-derived T-cell fractions.

V usage is TRBV29-1 and J usage is TRBJ2-7; TRBD1 aligns across 7 bases. The origin of this receptor is a human donor with non-small cell lung cancer. The sample comprised lung tumor tissue. The CDR3 region is CSVGSPGQREQYF. CDR3 nucleotides: TGCAGCGTTGGGTCTCCGGGACAGCGCGAGCAGTACTTC.